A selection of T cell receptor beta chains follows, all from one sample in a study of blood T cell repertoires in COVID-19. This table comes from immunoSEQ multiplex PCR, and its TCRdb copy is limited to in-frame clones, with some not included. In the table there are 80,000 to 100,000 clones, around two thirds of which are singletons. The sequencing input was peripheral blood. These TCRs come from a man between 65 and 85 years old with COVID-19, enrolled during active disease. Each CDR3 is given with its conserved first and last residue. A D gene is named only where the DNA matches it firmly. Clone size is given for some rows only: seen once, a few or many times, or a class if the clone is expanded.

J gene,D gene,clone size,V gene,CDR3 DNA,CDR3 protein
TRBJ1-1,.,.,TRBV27,TGTGCCAGCAGCCCCCCATCAGGGAGGAAGAACACTGAAGCTTTCTTT,CASSPPSGRKNTEAFF
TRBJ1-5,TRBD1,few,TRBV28,TGTGCCAGCACTTCAGGGACAGGGCACCAGCCCCAGCATTTT,CASTSGTGHQPQHF
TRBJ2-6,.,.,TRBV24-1,TGTGCCACCAGTGATCCCCGACAGACTTCTGGGGCCAACGTCCTGACTTTC,CATSDPRQTSGANVLTF
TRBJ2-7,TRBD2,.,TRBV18,TGTGCCAGCTCACCGGGGGGACTAGCGGGCCTCTACGAGCAGTACTTC,CASSPGGLAGLYEQYF
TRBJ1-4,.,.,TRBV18,TGTGCCAGCTCACCTGGGGCGGGAGGTGAAAAACTGTTTTTT,CASSPGAGGEKLFF
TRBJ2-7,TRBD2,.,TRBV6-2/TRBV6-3,TGTGCCAGCAGTTACTCGACTAGCGGGAACGAGCAGTACTTC,CASSYSTSGNEQYF
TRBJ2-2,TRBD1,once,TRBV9,TGTGCCAGCAGCGTAGGAGAGGCCGGGACAGGGACCGGGGAGCTGTTTTTT,CASSVGEAGTGTGELFF
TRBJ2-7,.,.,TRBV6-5,TGTGCCAGCAGTCCGCCCGGGGTGTTACCCTACGAGCAGTACTTC,CASSPPGVLPYEQYF
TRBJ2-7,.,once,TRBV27,TGTGCCAGCAGTTTATCGTCGCTAGTCTCTAGGGGATACGAGCAGTACTTC,CASSLSSLVSRGYEQYF
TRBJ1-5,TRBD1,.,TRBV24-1,TGTGCCACCAGTGATACAGGGGACCGGAATCAGCCCCAGCATTTT,CATSDTGDRNQPQHF
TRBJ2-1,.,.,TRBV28,TGTGCCAGCAGGCCCATTGGCGGGATCTTGCTTGAGCAGTTCTTC,CASRPIGGILLEQFF
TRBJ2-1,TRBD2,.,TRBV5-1,TGCGCCAGCAGCTTCTCGGTAGCGGGAGCTCCCCGGGGTTACAATGAGCAGTTCTTC,CASSFSVAGAPRGYNEQFF
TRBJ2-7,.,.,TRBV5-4,TGTGCCAGCAGAGTGGGCGGGTATCAGGACTACGAGCAGTACTTC,CASRVGGYQDYEQYF
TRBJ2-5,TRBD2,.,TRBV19,TGTGCCAGTTCAAGGACTAGCGGGAGTCCCCTCCAAGAGACCCAGTACTTC,CASSRTSGSPLQETQYF
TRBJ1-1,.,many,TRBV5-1,TGCGCCAGCAGCCGCGGGGATGGGAACACTGAAGCTTTCTTT,CASSRGDGNTEAFF
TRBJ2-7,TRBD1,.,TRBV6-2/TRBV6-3,TGTGCCAGCAGCTCCGCCAGGGGGCGTGAATTTAACGAGCAGTACTTC,CASSSARGREFNEQYF
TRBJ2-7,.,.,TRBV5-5,TGTGCCAGCAGCTCAGGCCTATCTTACGAGCAGTACTTC,CASSSGLSYEQYF
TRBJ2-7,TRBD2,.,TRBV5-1,TGCGCCAGCAGACTAGCGGGAGGGCCCTACGAGCAGTACTTC,CASRLAGGPYEQYF
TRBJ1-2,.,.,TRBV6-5,TGTGCCAGCAGGCCCCACGGCCAGGGCACTATTGGCTACACCTTC,CASRPHGQGTIGYTF
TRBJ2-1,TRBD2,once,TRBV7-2,TGTGCCAGCAGCCCCCGGGGGACTAGCGGGAGCATCTACAATGAGCAGTTCTTC,CASSPRGTSGSIYNEQFF
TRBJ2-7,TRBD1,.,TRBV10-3,TGTGCCTCCCAGAGATCGGGACAGAGAGTCTACGAGCAGTACTTC,CASQRSGQRVYEQYF
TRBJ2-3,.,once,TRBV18,TGTGCCAGCTCACCACCTTCGGATACGCAGTATTTT,CASSPPSDTQYF
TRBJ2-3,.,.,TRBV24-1,TGTGCCACCAGTGGACTTAGTCGCGAAACGCAGTATTTT,CATSGLSRETQYF
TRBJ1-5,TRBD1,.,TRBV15,TGTGCCACCAGCAGAGACCCACCGACAGGGGGCGTCAATCAGCCCCAGCATTTT,CATSRDPPTGGVNQPQHF
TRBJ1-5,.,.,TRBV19,TGTGCCAGTAGTTCTGGTTTCGGGCAGGGCGGCAATCAGCCCCAGCATTTT,CASSSGFGQGGNQPQHF
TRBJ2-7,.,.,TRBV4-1,TGCGCCAGCAGCCAAGATCGGGGAGGGGGCTACGAGCAGTACTTC,CASSQDRGGGYEQYF
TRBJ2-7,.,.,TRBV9,TGTGCCAGCAGCGTAGGGCTGGGGCTCGGGGGAGTTCTCGACGAGCAGTACTTC,CASSVGLGLGGVLDEQYF
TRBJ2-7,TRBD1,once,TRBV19,TGTGCCAGTAGTACAAGACAGGGCCAAACCTCTCTCTACGAGCAGTACTTC,CASSTRQGQTSLYEQYF
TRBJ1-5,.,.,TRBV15,TGTGCCACCAGCAACCAGGGTAGCAATCAGCCCCAGCATTTT,CATSNQGSNQPQHF
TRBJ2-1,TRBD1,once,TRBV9,TGTGCCAGCAGCGTCGGACAGGGTCTCGACTACAATGAGCAGTTCTTC,CASSVGQGLDYNEQFF
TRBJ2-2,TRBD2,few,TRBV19,TGTGCCAGTAGGACTCATACTAGCGGTAACACCGGGGAGCTGTTTTTT,CASRTHTSGNTGELFF
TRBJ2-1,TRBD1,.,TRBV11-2,TGTGCCAGCAGCTTAGTCGGGACAGGGGGTTACAATGAGCAGTTCTTC,CASSLVGTGGYNEQFF
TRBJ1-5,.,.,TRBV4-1,TGCGCCAGCAGCCAAGATAGGACTTATAGCAATCAGCCCCAGCATTTT,CASSQDRTYSNQPQHF
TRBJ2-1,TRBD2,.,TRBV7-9,TGTGCCAGCAGCTTAAGGGTTGGGGCTAGCGGACGCAATGAGCAGTTCTTC,CASSLRVGASGRNEQFF
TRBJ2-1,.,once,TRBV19,TGTGCCAGTAGTTTATACAATGAGCAGTTCTTC,CASSLYNEQFF
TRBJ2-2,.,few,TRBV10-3,TGTGCCATCAGTGATGCGAGACTTAGCACCGGGGAGCTGTTTTTT,CAISDARLSTGELFF
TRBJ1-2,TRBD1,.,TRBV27,TGTGCCAGCAGTTTAGGGGGGACAGGGGGCTTTGGCTACACCTTC,CASSLGGTGGFGYTF
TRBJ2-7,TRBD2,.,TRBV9,TGTGCCAGCAGCGTAGCTACGTCTAGCGGGGGGGCCCCCTACGAGCAGTACTTC,CASSVATSSGGAPYEQYF
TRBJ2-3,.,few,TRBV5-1,TGCGCCAGCAGCGAAGACGGAGTCACAGATACGCAGTATTTT,CASSEDGVTDTQYF
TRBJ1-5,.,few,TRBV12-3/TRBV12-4,TGTGCCAGCAGTCGGACAGAGACGGGTCCCCAGCATTTT,CASSRTETGPQHF
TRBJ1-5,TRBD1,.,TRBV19,TGTGCCAGTAGCCTCCACCGGGACAGGGCCAATCAGCCCCAGCATTTT,CASSLHRDRANQPQHF
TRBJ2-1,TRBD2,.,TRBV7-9,TGTGCCAGCAGCGAGGGACTAGCGGTGACTACGGAGCAGTTCTTC,CASSEGLAVTTEQFF
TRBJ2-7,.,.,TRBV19,TGTGCCAGTGCGGCCCGAGCTAGGGCTTCCGGGACAGAAGGGGGGCTTTACGAGCAGTACTTC,CASAARARASGTEGGLYEQYF
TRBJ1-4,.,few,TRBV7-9,TGTGCCAGCAGCTCCGACACTGAATTCGAAAAACTGTTTTTT,CASSSDTEFEKLFF
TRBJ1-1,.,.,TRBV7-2,TGTGCCAGCAGTCAAGGGAGGGGAGGAGCTGAAGCTTTCTTT,CASSQGRGGAEAFF
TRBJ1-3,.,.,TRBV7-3,TGTGCCAGCAGCTTAACGCAGGGGGGAAACACCATATATTTT,CASSLTQGGNTIYF
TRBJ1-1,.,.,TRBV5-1,TGCGCCAGCAGCTTGGGGGGTGGGGAGTTTGGTGAAGCTTTCTTT,CASSLGGGEFGEAFF
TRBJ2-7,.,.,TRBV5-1,TGCGCCAGCAGCGACGGGACAAGGAGCTACGAGCAGTACTTC,CASSDGTRSYEQYF
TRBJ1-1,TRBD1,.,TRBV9,TGTGCCAGCAGCTCGATGGGACAGGGGGCTGAAGCTTTCTTT,CASSSMGQGAEAFF
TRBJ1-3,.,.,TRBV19,TGTGCCAGTAGTCCAGGACATCTACTTTCTGGAAACACCATATATTTT,CASSPGHLLSGNTIYF
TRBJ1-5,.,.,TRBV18,TGTGCCAGCTCACCCGACAGGACCAACAATCAGCCCCAGCATTTT,CASSPDRTNNQPQHF
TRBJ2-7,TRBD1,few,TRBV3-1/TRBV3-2,TGTGCCAGCAGCGGACAGGGGGCGATTGCCGAGCAGTACTTC,CASSGQGAIAEQYF
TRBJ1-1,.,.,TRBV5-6,TGTGCCAGCAGCTTGGCCGGCGGGGGAAGGTACGCTGAAGCTTTCTTT,CASSLAGGGRYAEAFF
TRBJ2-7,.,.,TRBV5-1,TGCGCCAGCGGACAGACAAATTCCTACGAGCAGTACTTC,CASGQTNSYEQYF
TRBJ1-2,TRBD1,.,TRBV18,TGTGCCAGCTCACCCCAGGGGGTAAAATACTATGGCTACACCTTC,CASSPQGVKYYGYTF
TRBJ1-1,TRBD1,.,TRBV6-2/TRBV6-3,TGTGCCAGCAGTAGATTACAGGGGGCTTCTGAAGCTTTCTTT,CASSRLQGASEAFF
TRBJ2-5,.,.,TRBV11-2,TGTGCCAGCAGCGCAGGTTCAGAGGGAGCGTCGACCCAGTACTTC,CASSAGSEGASTQYF
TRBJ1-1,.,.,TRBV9,TGTGCCAGCAGCGTAGGAGGAGGACCTATGGGGACTGAAGCTTTCTTT,CASSVGGGPMGTEAFF
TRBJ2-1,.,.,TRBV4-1,TGCGCCAGCAGCCAGAGGACAGACTCCTACAATGAGCAGTTCTTC,CASSQRTDSYNEQFF
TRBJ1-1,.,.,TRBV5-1,TGCGCCAGCAGCTTGGTCGGGGGAGATGAAGCTTTCTTT,CASSLVGGDEAFF